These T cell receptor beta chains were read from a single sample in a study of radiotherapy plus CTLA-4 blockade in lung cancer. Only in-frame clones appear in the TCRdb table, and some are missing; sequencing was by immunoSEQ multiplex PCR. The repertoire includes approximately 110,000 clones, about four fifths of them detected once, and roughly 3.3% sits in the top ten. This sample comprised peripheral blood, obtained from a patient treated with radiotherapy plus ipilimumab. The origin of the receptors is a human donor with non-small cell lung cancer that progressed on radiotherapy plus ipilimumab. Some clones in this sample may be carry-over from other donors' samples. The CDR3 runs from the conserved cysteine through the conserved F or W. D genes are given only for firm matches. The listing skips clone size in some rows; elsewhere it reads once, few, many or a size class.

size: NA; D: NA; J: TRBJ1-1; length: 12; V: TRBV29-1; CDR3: CSVEKGNTEAFF; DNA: TGCAGCGTTGAGAAGGGTAACACTGAAGCTTTCTTT
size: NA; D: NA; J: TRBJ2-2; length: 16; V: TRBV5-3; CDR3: CARSQRQVPNTWELFF; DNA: TGTGCCAGAAGCCAAAGACAGGTACCGAACACCTGGGAGCTGTTTTTT
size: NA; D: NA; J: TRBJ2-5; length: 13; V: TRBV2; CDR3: CASSVYPQETQYF; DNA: TGTGCCAGCAGTGTATACCCGCAAGAGACCCAGTACTTC
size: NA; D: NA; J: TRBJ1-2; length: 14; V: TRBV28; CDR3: CASSSERRVGGYTF; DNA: TGTGCCAGCAGTTCCGAGAGACGCGTGGGTGGCTACACCTTC
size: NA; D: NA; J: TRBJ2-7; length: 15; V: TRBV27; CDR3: CASSPFGYIRYEQYF; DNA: TGTGCCAGCAGTCCCTTTGGCTATATCCGGTACGAGCAGTACTTC
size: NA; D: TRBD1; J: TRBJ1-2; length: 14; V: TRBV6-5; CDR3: CASSYAGTDFGYTF; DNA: TGTGCCAGCAGTTACGCCGGGACAGACTTTGGCTACACCTTC
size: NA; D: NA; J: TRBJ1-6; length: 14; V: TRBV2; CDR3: CASSLDRYNSPLHF; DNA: TGTGCCAGCAGTTTGGACAGATATAATTCACCCCTCCACTTT
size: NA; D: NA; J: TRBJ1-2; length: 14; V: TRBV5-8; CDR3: CASSLEEQGHGYTF; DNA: TGTGCCAGCAGCTTGGAGGAACAGGGTCATGGCTACACCTTC
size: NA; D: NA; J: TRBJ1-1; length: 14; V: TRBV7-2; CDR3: CASSPPGGGTEAFF; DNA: TGTGCCAGCAGTCCCCCGGGGGGGGGCACTGAAGCTTTCTTT
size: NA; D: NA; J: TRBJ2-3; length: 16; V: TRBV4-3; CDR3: CASSQDLGVWADTQYF; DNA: TGCGCCAGCAGCCAAGATCTTGGGGTATGGGCAGATACGCAGTATTTT
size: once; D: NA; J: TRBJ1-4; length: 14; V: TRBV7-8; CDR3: CASSFGTSREKLFF; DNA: TGTGCCAGCAGCTTTGGTACCAGCAGGGAAAAACTGTTTTTT
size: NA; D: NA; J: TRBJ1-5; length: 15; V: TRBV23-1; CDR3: CASTRAGDSNQPQHF; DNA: TGCGCCAGCACCCGGGCCGGGGACAGCAATCAGCCCCAGCATTTT
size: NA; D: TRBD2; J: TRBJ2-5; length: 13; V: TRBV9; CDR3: CASGLVPGGEQYF; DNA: TGTGCCAGCGGTTTGGTCCCGGGGGGTGAGCAGTACTTC
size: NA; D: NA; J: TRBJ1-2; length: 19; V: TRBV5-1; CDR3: CASSLYPAQGLEVNYGYTF; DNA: TGCGCCAGCAGCTTGTATCCCGCGCAGGGGTTAGAAGTTAACTATGGCTACACCTTC
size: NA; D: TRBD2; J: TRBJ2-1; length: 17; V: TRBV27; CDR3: CASSPRSCCGGHNEQFF; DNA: TGTGCCAGCAGCCCGCGAAGTTGCTGCGGGGGGCACAATGAGCAGTTCTTC
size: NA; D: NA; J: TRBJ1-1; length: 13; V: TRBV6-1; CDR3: CASSIQGEAEAFF; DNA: TGTGCCAGCAGCATACAGGGAGAGGCTGAAGCTTTCTTT
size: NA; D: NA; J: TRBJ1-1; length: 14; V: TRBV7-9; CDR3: CASSFQDQNTEAFF; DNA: TGTGCCAGCAGCTTTCAGGACCAGAACACTGAAGCTTTCTTT
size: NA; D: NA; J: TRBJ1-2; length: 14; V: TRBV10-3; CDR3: CAISPDIGGYGYTF; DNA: TGTGCCATCAGCCCGGACATAGGGGGCTATGGCTACACCTTC
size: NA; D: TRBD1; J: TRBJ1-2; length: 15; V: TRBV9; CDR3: CASSKQGARDYGYTF; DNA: TGTGCCAGCAGCAAACAGGGGGCGCGGGACTATGGCTACACCTTC
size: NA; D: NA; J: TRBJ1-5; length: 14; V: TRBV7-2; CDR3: CASSSGRTNQPQHF; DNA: TGTGCCAGCAGCTCCGGACGGACAAATCAGCCCCAGCATTTT
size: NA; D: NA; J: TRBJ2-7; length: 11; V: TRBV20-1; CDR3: CSARVDYEQYF; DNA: TGCAGTGCTAGAGTGGACTACGAGCAGTACTTC
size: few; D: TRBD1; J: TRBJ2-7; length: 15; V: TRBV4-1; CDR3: CASSQTGTGGYEQYF; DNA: TGCGCCAGCAGCCAAACCGGGACAGGGGGCTACGAGCAGTACTTC
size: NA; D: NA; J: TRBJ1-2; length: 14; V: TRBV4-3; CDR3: CASSRGETNYGYTF; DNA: TGCGCCAGCAGCCGTGGGGAAACTAACTATGGCTACACCTTC
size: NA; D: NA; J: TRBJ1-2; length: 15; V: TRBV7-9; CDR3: CASSRQLWVNDGYTF; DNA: TGTGCCAGCAGCCGACAATTGTGGGTTAATGATGGCTACACCTTC
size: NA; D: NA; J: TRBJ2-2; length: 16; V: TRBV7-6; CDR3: CASSPRAGIGTGELFF; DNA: TGTGCCAGCAGCCCGCGGGCGGGAATTGGCACCGGGGAGCTGTTTTTT
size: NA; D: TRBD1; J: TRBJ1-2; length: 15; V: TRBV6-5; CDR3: CASSYSRQGASGYTF; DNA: TGTGCCAGCAGTTACTCCCGACAGGGGGCGTCTGGCTACACCTTC
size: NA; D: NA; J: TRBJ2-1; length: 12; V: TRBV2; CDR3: CASRGPGRWGFF; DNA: TGTGCCAGCAGGGGGCCGGGCAGGTGGGGATTCTTC
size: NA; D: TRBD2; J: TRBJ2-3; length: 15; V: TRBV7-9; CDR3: CASSFKRGVTDTQYF; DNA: TGTGCCAGCAGCTTCAAGCGGGGGGTCACAGATACGCAGTATTTT
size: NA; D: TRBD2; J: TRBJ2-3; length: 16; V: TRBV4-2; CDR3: CASSQDRPGGADTQYF; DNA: TGTGCCAGCAGCCAAGATAGGCCGGGGGGGGCAGATACGCAGTATTTT
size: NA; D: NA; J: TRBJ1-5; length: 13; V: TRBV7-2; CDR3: CASTFRGNQPQHF; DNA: TGTGCCAGCACCTTTCGAGGAAATCAGCCCCAGCATTTT
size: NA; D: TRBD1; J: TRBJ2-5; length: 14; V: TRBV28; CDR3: CASSLQGARETQYF; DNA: TGTGCCAGCAGTCTACAGGGGGCGAGGGAGACCCAGTACTTC
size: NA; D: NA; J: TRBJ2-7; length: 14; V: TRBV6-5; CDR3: CASRPGLRTYEQYF; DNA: TGTGCCAGCCGACCGGGACTTCGAACCTACGAGCAGTACTTC
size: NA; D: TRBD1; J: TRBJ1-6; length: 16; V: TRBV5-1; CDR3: CASSLVPGQTNSPLHF; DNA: TGCGCCAGCAGCTTGGTCCCGGGACAGACTAATTCACCCCTCCACTTT
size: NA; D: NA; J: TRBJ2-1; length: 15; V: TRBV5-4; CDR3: CASSLNGGYYNEQFF; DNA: TGTGCCAGCAGCTTGAACGGGGGTTACTACAATGAGCAGTTCTTC
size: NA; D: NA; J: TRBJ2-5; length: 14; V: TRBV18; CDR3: CASSLGSGRETQYF; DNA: TGTGCCAGCTCACTGGGATCGGGTCGGGAGACCCAGTACTTC
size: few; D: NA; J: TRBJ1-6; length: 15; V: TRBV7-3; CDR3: CASSLVGTADSPLHF; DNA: TGTGCCAGCAGCTTAGTTGGGACCGCCGATTCACCCCTCCACTTT
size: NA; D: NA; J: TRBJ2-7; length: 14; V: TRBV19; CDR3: CASSKRQVSYEQYF; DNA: TGTGCCAGTAGTAAACGACAGGTCTCCTACGAGCAGTACTTC
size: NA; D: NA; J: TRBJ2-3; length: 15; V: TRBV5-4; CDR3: CASSPGGTSTDTQYF; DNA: TGTGCCAGCTCCCCCGGGGGCACTAGCACAGATACGCAGTATTTT
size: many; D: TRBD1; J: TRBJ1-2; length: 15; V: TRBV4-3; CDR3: CASSQEGTDNYGYTF; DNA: TGCGCCAGCAGCCAAGAGGGGACAGATAACTATGGCTACACCTTC
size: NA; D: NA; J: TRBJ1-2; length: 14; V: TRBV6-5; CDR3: CASRSGPGASGYTF; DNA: TGTGCCAGCAGGTCCGGGCCCGGGGCTAGTGGCTACACCTTC
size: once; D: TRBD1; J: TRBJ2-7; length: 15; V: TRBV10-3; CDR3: CAISESGQGSYEQYF; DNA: TGTGCCATCAGTGAGTCTGGACAGGGTTCCTACGAGCAGTACTTC
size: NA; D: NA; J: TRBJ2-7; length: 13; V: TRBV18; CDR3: CASSPPQGYEQYF; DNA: TGTGCCAGCTCACCACCGCAAGGATACGAGCAGTACTTC
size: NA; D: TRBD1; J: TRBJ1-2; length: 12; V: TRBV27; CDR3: CASSATGGGYTF; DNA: TGTGCCAGCAGCGCGACAGGGGGTGGCTACACCTTC
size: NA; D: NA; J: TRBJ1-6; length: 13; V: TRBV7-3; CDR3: CASSYLNGSPLHF; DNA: TGTGCCAGCAGCTACCTTAACGGTTCACCCCTCCACTTT
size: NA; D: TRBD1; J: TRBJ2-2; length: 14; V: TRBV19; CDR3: CASKGQPNTGELFF; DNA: TGTGCCAGTAAGGGACAGCCGAACACCGGGGAGCTGTTTTTT
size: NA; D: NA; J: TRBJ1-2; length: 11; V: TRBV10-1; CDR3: CASSEIDGYTF; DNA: TGCGCCAGCAGTGAAATTGATGGCTACACCTTC
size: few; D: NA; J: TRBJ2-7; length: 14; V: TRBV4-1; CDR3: CASSQDLHRDNCYF; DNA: TGCGCCAGCAGCCAAGATCTTCACCGGGACAACTGTTACTTC
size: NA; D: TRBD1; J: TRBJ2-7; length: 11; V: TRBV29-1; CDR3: CSVVNRGEQYF; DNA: TGCAGCGTAGTAAACAGGGGCGAGCAGTACTTC
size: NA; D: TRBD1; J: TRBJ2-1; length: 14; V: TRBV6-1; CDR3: CASKPGQTFNEQFF; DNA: TGTGCCAGTAAACCGGGACAGACTTTCAATGAGCAGTTCTTC
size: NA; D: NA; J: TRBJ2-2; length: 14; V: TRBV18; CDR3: CASSPDIDTGELFF; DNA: TGTGCCAGCTCACCAGACATTGACACCGGGGAGCTGTTTTTT
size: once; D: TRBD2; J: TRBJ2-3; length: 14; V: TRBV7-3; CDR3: CASSSGLAGDTQYF; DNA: TGTGCCAGCAGCTCGGGACTAGCGGGAGATACGCAGTATTTT
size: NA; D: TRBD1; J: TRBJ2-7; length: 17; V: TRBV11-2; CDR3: CASSSLRVGQGTYEQYF; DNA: TGTGCCAGCAGCTCCCTCCGAGTGGGACAGGGTACATACGAGCAGTACTTC
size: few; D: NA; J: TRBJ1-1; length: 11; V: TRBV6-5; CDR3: CASSYRTEAFF; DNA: TGTGCCAGCAGTTACAGAACTGAAGCTTTCTTT